The present TCR beta chain was sequenced within a study of shared clonotypes between healthy human individuals. Study at large: Three plates were used per donor for CD4 naive, three for CD4 memory, two for CD8 naive and one for CD8 memory.

Comment on this clone: Its antigen remains unknown.

Study-level findings and limits: The naive CD4 repertoires of several donors were compared, and approximately 5.3% of clonotypes were shared.

This CDR3 contains 14 residues. Per germline, CDR1 SGHTA and CDR2 FQGNSA. Trimming took off 0 bases at V and 5 bases at J, with 11 bases between the two ends. Every donor, a Caucasian adult, lived in Nashville, Tennessee. Across several immunoSEQ plates, the genomic DNA of each subset was split evenly. Only in-frame clones appear in the TCRdb table, and some are missing; sequencing was by immunoSEQ multiplex PCR. The table includes over 400,000 clones, about 96% detected once. The rearrangement joins TRBV7-2 to TRBJ2-7; D unclear. The clonotype was recovered from a woman aged 25 to 45 in good health. The sample taken for sequencing was naive CD4+ T cells sorted from blood. As to subset: CD45RA+ positively selected. The CDR3 DNA follows: TGTGCCAGCAGCTTAGCGCGATTTCAACACGAGCAGTACTTC. This encodes CASSLARFQHEQYF.